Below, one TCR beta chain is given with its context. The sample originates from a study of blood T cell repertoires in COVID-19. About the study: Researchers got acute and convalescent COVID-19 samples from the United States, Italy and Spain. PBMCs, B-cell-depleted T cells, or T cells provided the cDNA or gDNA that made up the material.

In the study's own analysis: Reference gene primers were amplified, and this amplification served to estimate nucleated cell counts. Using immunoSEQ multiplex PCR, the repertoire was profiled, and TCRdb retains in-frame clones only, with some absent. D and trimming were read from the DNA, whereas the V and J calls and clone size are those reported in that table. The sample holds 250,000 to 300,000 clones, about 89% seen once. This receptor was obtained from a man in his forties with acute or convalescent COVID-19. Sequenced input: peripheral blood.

CDR3: CASSAEEQGTFLGYTF. CDR3 DNA sequence: TGTGCCAGCAGTGCAGAGGAGCAGGGAACCTTCCTTGGCTACACCTTC. This chain joins TRBV6-1 and TRBJ1-2, with D possibly being TRBD1 (5 bases). The CDR3 is 16 residues long. V gave up 4 bases and J gave up 7 bases, with 22 bases separating them. CDR1 MNHNS and CDR2 SASEGT come from the germline V gene.